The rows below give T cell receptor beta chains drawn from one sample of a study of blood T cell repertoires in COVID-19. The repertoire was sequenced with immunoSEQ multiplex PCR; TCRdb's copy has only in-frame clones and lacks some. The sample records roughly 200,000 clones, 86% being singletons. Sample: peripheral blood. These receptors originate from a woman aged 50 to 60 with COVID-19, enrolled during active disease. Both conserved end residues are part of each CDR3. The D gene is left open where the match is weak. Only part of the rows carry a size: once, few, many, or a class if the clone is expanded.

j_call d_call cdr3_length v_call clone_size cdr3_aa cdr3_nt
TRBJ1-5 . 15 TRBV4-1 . CASSPGQNSNQPQHF TGCGCCAGCAGCCCGGGACAAAATAGCAATCAGCCCCAGCATTTT
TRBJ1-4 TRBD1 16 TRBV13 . CASSEKPGTDDEKLFF TGTGCCAGCAGCGAAAAACCCGGGACAGATGATGAAAAACTGTTTTTT
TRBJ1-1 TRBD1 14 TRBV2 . CASRADRGILEAFF TGTGCCAGCCGGGCCGACAGGGGTATTCTTGAAGCTTTCTTT
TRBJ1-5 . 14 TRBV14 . CARRGQGTNQPQHF TGTGCCAGAAGGGGCCAGGGAACCAATCAGCCCCAGCATTTT
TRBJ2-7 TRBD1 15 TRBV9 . CASSASTGVAYEQYF TGTGCCAGCAGCGCCTCAACAGGGGTGGCCTACGAGCAGTACTTC
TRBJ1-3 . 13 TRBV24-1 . CATSRGSGNTIYF TGTGCCACCAGTCGGGGCTCTGGAAACACCATATATTTT
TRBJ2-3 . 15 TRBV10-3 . CATRDGNTGADTQYF TGTGCCACCCGGGACGGCAACACGGGGGCAGATACGCAGTATTTT
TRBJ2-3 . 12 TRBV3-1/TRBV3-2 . CASSIRSDTQYF TGTGCCAGCAGTATACGGTCTGATACGCAGTATTTT
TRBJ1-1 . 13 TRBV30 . CAWKPRVNTEAFF TGTGCCTGGAAGCCGCGGGTAAACACTGAAGCTTTCTTT
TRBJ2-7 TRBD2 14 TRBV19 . CASSIVAGGKEQYF TGTGCCAGTAGTATCGTAGCGGGGGGGAAGGAGCAGTACTTC
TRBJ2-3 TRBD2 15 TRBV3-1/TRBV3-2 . CASSQGGGATDTQYF TGTGCCAGCAGCCAAGGCGGGGGGGCCACAGATACGCAGTATTTT
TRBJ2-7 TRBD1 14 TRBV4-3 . CASSQNTGGYEQYF TGCGCCAGCAGCCAAAACACAGGGGGCTACGAGCAGTACTTC
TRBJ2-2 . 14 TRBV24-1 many CATSDLTATGELFF TGTGCCACCAGTGATTTGACAGCCACCGGGGAGCTGTTTTTT
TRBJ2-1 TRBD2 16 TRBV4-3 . CASSQVASGSYNEQFF TGCGCCAGCAGCCAAGTGGCTAGCGGTTCCTACAATGAGCAGTTCTTC
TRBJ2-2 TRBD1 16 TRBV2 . CASSEHGTGNTGELFF TGTGCCAGCAGTGAACACGGGACAGGGAACACCGGGGAGCTGTTTTTT
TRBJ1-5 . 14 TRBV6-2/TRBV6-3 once CASSSRQVNQPQHF TGTGCCAGCAGTTCTCGACAGGTTAATCAGCCCCAGCATTTT
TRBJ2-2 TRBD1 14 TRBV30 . CATTGTGQTGELFF TGTGCCACTACCGGGACAGGGCAAACCGGGGAGCTGTTTTTT
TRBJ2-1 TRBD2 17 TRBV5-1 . CASSLELLAGGPDEQFF TGCGCCAGCAGCTTGGAACTACTAGCGGGGGGGCCCGATGAGCAGTTCTTC
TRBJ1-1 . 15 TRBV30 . CALNLGGEGGTEAFF TGTGCCCTCAACTTGGGGGGGGAAGGAGGGACTGAAGCTTTCTTT
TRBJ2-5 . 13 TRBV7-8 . CASSWEARETQYF TGTGCCAGCAGCTGGGAGGCTCGAGAGACCCAGTACTTC
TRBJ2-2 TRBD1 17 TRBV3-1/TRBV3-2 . CASSQGVRDRDTGELFF TGTGCCAGCAGCCAAGGTGTTAGGGACAGGGACACCGGGGAGCTGTTTTTT
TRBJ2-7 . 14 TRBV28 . CASSTGGGAYEQYF TGTGCCAGCAGCACCGGTGGGGGCGCGTACGAGCAGTACTTC
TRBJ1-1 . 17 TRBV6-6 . CASSPIPYPSGGTEAFF TGTGCCAGCAGTCCAATCCCTTATCCGTCCGGAGGGACTGAAGCTTTCTTT
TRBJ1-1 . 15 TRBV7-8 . CASSLAPTGNTEAFF TGTGCCAGCAGCTTAGCTCCGACAGGGAACACTGAAGCTTTCTTT
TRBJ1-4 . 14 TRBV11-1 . CASSLSPGQSKLFF TGTGCCAGCAGCTTATCCCCGGGACAATCTAAACTGTTTTTT
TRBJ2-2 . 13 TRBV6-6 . CASSYGGAGELFF TGTGCCAGCAGTTACGGCGGCGCCGGGGAGCTGTTTTTT